This TCR beta chain was documented in a study of CD8 T cells in Susac syndrome. Study outcomes and limitations: The study's TCR sequencing and HLA analysis drew on a certain number of individuals. That number was acknowledged as relatively small.

The T cells that were sequenced for TCR beta were CD8+ and CD4+ cells from blood. It was negative isolation that provided the CD8+ and CD4+ T cells, whereas TEMRA cells were enriched by FACS. A quantity of roughly 0.5 to 1 ug RNA underwent reverse transcription using random hexamers. Coverage of TCR beta CDR3 amplification by immunoSEQ multiplex PCR extended to 54 Vbeta and 13 Jbeta. TCRdb re-derived calls from the immunoSEQ multiplex PCR reads in MiXCR, one entry per CDR3 protein. The repertoire consists of about 150,000 distinct CDR3 sequences, with over 85% occurring once and the leading ten covering around 0.21%. Germline V gene sequence: CDR1 SGHTA, CDR2 FQGNSA. With 3 bases removed from V and 0 bases from J, the gap between germline ends came to 14 bases. The CDR3 spans 16 residues. Regarding this clonotype: The target antigen is unknown.

The sample comprised CD8+ T cells from PBMCs. The rearrangement joins TRBV7-2 to TRBJ2-5, with a possible D match to TRBD2 (5 bases). The TCR originated in a human donor with multiple sclerosis. The CDR3 sequence: CASSFLQRKYQETQYF. CDR3 DNA: TGTGCCAGCAGCTTCCTCCAGCGGAAGTACCAAGAGACCCAGTACTTC. Combining the CDR3 with reference TRBV7-2 and TRBJ2-5 gives the whole variable domain GAGVSQSPSNKVTEKGKDVELRCDPISGHTALYWYRQSLGQGLEFLIYFQGNSAPDKSGLPSDRFSAERTGGSVSTLTIQRTQQEDSAVYLCASSFLQRKYQETQYFGPGTRLLVL.